The 14 T cell receptor beta chains below all came from one sample that was sequenced in a study of T cells after posttransplantation cyclophosphamide listed by TCRdb under 2016. Preparation of the library involved the immunoSEQ multiplex PCR assay. Not all clones reach the TCRdb copy of this immuneACCESS table, which keeps in-frame sequences only. Checked studies attribute under half of the gap to unresolved V genes and leave the rest unexplained. This sample comprises about 15,000 clones, 94% of them detected only once. The top ten clones comprise 0.27% of the sample. Viable CD3+CD4+ or CD3+CD8+ cells that were CCR7+CD45RA+CD45RO-CD95-CD27+CD28+ were classified as naive T cells. Sequences were obtained from naive CD4+ T cells sorted from blood. The receptor set was obtained from a woman between 50 and 59 years old in good health and a related stem cell transplant donor.

CDR3 in DNA: TGTGCCAGCAGTCGAAGGGTCGGGACTAGCGTCTACGAGCAGTACTTC. Translated: CASSRRVGTSVYEQYF. The J gene is TRBJ2-7, the V gene TRBV27, with 10 positions matching TRBD2. V lost 5 bases to trimming and J lost 3 bases; unmatched junction nucleotides: 10. The CDR3 runs 16 residues. Per germline, CDR1 MNHEY and CDR2 SMNVEV (reference sequence).

The rearrangement joins TRBV7-3 to TRBJ2-1; 10 bases fit TRBD2. The CDR3 runs to 18 residues. V trimming: 5 bases; J trimming: 7 bases; junction bases outside the gene matches: 17. Germline V gene sequence: CDR1 SGHTA, CDR2 FQGTGA. The CDR3 DNA reads TGTGCCAGCAGCCTCCGATCTTCGACTAGCGGGTCAAGTAATGAGCAGTTCTTC. As protein: CASSLRSSTSGSSNEQFF.

The chain has TRBV7-2 and TRBJ1-1; no clear D. The V end was cut by 5 bases, the J end by 1 base, with 8 bases between. Per the germline V gene, CDR1 is SGHTA and CDR2 is FQGNSA. CDR3 length equals 13 residues. As DNA, the CDR3 is TGTGCCAGCAGCGCGGGGAGGAACACTGAAGCTTTCTTT. Its protein is CASSAGRNTEAFF.

The chain uses TRBV7-3 and TRBJ1-1; unclear D gene. The CDR3 extends over 13 amino acids. Germline V gene lookup returns CDR1 SGHTA and CDR2 FQGTGA. V was clipped by 2 bases and J by 3 bases, with 7 bases between them. CDR3 protein: CASSLAADTEAFF. CDR3 nucleotide sequence: TGTGCCAGCAGCTTAGCGGCGGACACTGAAGCTTTCTTT.

The V call is TRBV11-2, the J call TRBJ2-3; 7 bases are a match to TRBD2. V shed 2 bases and J 3 bases; nucleotides not matched to a gene: 5. The CDR3 has 15 residues. The germline V gene has CDR1 SGHAT and CDR2 FQNNGV. As DNA, the CDR3 is TGTGCCAGCAGCTTAAGTAGGCGGGAGACAGATACGCAGTATTTT. Its protein product is CASSLSRRETDTQYF. Together with reference TRBV11-2 and TRBJ2-3, the CDR3 gives the full variable domain: EAGVAQSPRYKIIEKRQSVAFWCNPISGHATLYWYQQILGQGPKLLIQFQNNGVVDDSQLPKDRFSAERLKGVDSTLKIQPAKLEDSAVYLCASSLSRRETDTQYFGPGTRLTVL.

This rearrangement joins TRBV19 to TRBJ2-1, with 11 bases lining up with TRBD2. With 4 bases clipped from V and 10 bases from J, the junction kept 9 bases outside the gene matches. The CDR3 is made up of 15 amino acids. Germline V gene sequence: CDR1 LNHDA, CDR2 SQIVND (reference sequence). The CDR3 loop reads CASSTTSGRGWEQFF. CDR3 coding DNA: TGTGCCAGTAGTACAACTAGCGGGAGAGGCTGGGAGCAGTTCTTC. Using reference TRBV19 and TRBJ2-1 for the parts outside the CDR3, the full variable domain is DGGITQSPKYLFRKEGQNVTLSCEQNLNHDAMYWYRQDPGQGLRLIYYSQIVNDFQKGDIAEGYSVSREKKESFPLTVTSAQKNPTAFYLCASSTTSGRGWEQFFGPGTRLTVL.

This clone came up once. This chain links TRBV6-5 with TRBJ1-2, with 7 bases lining up with TRBD1. Germline CDR1 MNHEY, CDR2 SVGAGI. There are 14 residues in the CDR3. The V and J ends lost 6 bases and 7 bases, in that order; junction bases with no gene match: 11. The CDR3 loop reads CASRGLQGRSGYTF. For the CDR3, the DNA is TGTGCCAGCAGAGGCTTACAGGGGCGGAGTGGCTACACCTTC.

The chain combines TRBV5-1 with TRBJ1-4; the D gene is possibly TRBD1 (5 bases). V dropped 0 bases and J dropped 3 bases, with 12 bases sitting between them. Germline V gene data show CDR1 as SGHRS and CDR2 as YFSETQ. The length of the CDR3 is 16 residues. The DNA for the CDR3 is TGCGCCAGCAGCTTGGCAAGCGGGGCCCCTAATGAAAAACTGTTTTTT. Amino acid sequence: CASSLASGAPNEKLFF.

The chain joins TRBV5-6 to TRBJ2-4; 11 bases line up with TRBD1. Germline V gene lookup returns CDR1 SGHDT and CDR2 YYEEEE. V lost 3 bases to trimming and J lost 3 bases; unmatched junction nucleotides: 5. There are 16 residues in the CDR3. CDR3 coding DNA: TGTGCCAGCAGCTGGGGGACAGGGGGAAACAAAAACATTCAGTACTTC. It encodes CASSWGTGGNKNIQYF.

The chain has TRBV10-3 and TRBJ2-7; 8 positions match TRBD1. CDR1 and CDR2 (germline): ENHRY, SYGVKD. V shed 5 bases and J 0 bases; nucleotides not matched to a gene: 3. The CDR3 contains 14 residues. For the CDR3, the DNA is TGTGCCATCAGTTCACAGGGGGTCTCCTACGAGCAGTACTTC. Its translation is CAISSQGVSYEQYF.

The V and J genes are TRBV10-1 and TRBJ2-1; 8 nucleotides agree with TRBD2. Germline V gene data show CDR1 as WNHNN and CDR2 as SYGVQD (reference sequence). V shed 4 bases, J shed 0 bases, and the junction held 2 bases outside the gene matches. The CDR3 has 15 residues. For the CDR3, the DNA is TGCGCCAGCAGTGGCGGGAGGAGCTCCTACAATGAGCAGTTCTTC. This encodes CASSGGRSSYNEQFF.

The chain joins TRBV28 to TRBJ1-6, with D possibly being TRBD1 (6 bases). The CDR3 is 16 amino acids. CDR1 and CDR2 (germline): MDHEN, SYDVKM. The V end lost 4 bases, the J end lost 0 bases, and 10 bases lay between the germline ends. The CDR3 reads CASSSLDSSYNSPLHF. In DNA, the CDR3 is TGTGCCAGCAGTTCCCTGGACAGCTCCTATAATTCACCCCTCCACTTT.

The V gene is TRBV6-1, the J gene TRBJ1-1; no reliable D call. CDR3 length: 14 residues. Trimming took off 7 bases at V and 1 base at J, with 13 bases between the two ends. CDR1 is MNHNS, CDR2 SASEGT, per germline. CDR3 in amino acids: CASIFLPGNTEAFF. CDR3 nucleotide sequence: TGTGCCAGCATCTTCCTCCCAGGGAACACTGAAGCTTTCTTT.

This clone turned up a few times. The chain carries TRBV10-3 and TRBJ2-7, with unresolved D. CDR3 length: 11 amino acids. Germline V CDR1 and CDR2: ENHRY, SYGVKD. The V gene lost 8 bases and the J gene lost 3 bases, with 8 bases spanning the gap. The CDR3, as DNA: TGTGCCATCCGTCAGGTCTACGAGCAGTACTTC. Its translation is CAIRQVYEQYF.